This T cell receptor (beta chain) originates from a study of blood T cell repertoires in COVID-19. Seattle researchers signed up patients amid active infection and tracked them longitudinally. The assay was immunoSEQ multiplex PCR, and TCRdb's table has in-frame clones only and misses some. The data contain more than 200,000 clones, about 91% of them singletons. Sequenced sample: peripheral blood. The origin of this receptor is a woman in her 30s with COVID-19, enrolled during active disease.

The CDR3 nucleotides read TGTGCCATCACCTCCGACAGGGGAGCTAACTATGGCTACACCTTC. Amino acid sequence: CAITSDRGANYGYTF. The chain combines TRBV10-3 with TRBJ1-2; 8 bases align to TRBD1. Germline V lookup: CDR1 ENHRY, CDR2 SYGVKD. V was clipped by 7 bases and J by 0 bases; unmatched bases: 7. The CDR3 sequence is 15 residues long.